The T cell receptor beta chain described here comes from a study (dated by TCRdb to 2016 to 2017). As for the study more broadly: The research examined where HIV persistence comes from in people whose immune systems controlled HIV infection without treatment.

Library creation used 5' RACE. Instrument on record: Illumina HiSeq 2000. TCRdb reran the public reads through fastp at Q25 and MiXCR, keeping productive beta chains. Each CDR3 protein appears once, grouped with its most common genes and DNA. This sample lists around 1,700 distinct CDR3 sequences; roughly 8.1% were detected once. The top ten clonotypes cover roughly 10% of the sample. This clonotype is considered large (0.1 to 1%). Its antigen has not been determined. It has no much larger one-base neighbor in the sample; base qualities were not kept. This clonotype was obtained from a female donor with HIV. The sequenced sample consisted of central memory T cells from blood PBMCs. This specimen's cell subset or site label, per the study, means: central memory CD4+ T cells.

The DNA sequence is given as TGTGCCTGGAGGGGGGCTCGGGGGTCACCCCTCCACTTT. This is translated as CAWRGARGSPLHF. The receptor chain draws on TRBV30 and TRBJ1-6, with a weak D call of TRBD1 (6 bases match). The CDR3 runs 13 amino acids, cysteine and phenylalanine included. The CDR3 DNA has 39 bases and is translated from base 1. The CDR1 and CDR2 encoded by the germline V gene (reference sequence) are GTSNPN and SVGIG. V loses 3 bases of germline sequence and J loses 10 bases, and the interval between the two ends is 13 bases.